One sample yielded the 26 T cell receptor beta chains listed below, sequenced in a study of Ad26.COV2.S vaccination and SARS-CoV-2 variants. Using immunoSEQ multiplex PCR, the repertoire was profiled, and TCRdb retains in-frame clones only, with some absent. The table shows hundreds of thousands of clones, with roughly 90% occurring only once. The treatment denotes: some 20 received Ad26.COV2.S at low or high dose, single or two shots; about 5 received placebo; per-sample allocation not given. Specimens were obtained on day 63 following the first vaccine or placebo injection. Sequencing was performed on peripheral blood, taken in a trial of Ad26.COV2.S vaccine versus placebo. Receptors were obtained from a person aged 18-65 years who received the Ad26.COV2.S COVID-19 vaccine or a placebo.

This clone appeared once. This rearrangement joins TRBV27 to TRBJ2-6; perhaps TRBD1 as D (6 bases). The CDR3 is 16 residues long. V was clipped by 10 bases and J by 0 bases, with 16 bases between them. Germline CDR1 reads MNHEY; CDR2 reads SMNVEV (reference sequence). The CDR3, as DNA: TGTGCCACCAGACAGTTGGGGGCCTCTGGGGCCAACGTCCTGACTTTC. It specifies CATRQLGASGANVLTF.

The genes are TRBV11-2 and TRBJ1-5, with a possible D match to TRBD1 (5 bases). CDR3 length equals 16 residues. Germline CDR1 is SGHAT and CDR2 is FQNNGV. V lost 5 bases to trimming and J lost 1 base, with 15 bases between them. The CDR3 coding sequence is TGTGCCAGCAGCCGACGTCCGGAGGGGAGCAATCAGCCCCAGCATTTT. It is translated as CASSRRPEGSNQPQHF.

This rearrangement joins TRBV5-4 to TRBJ1-1, with D maybe TRBD1 (5 bases). CDR1 is SGHNT, CDR2 YYREEE, per germline (reference sequence). The ends were cut back, 4 bases at V and 0 bases at J, with 16 bases in the middle. CDR3 length equals 16 residues. The CDR3 DNA is TGTGCCAGCAGCCTGGACACACTTATTATGAACACTGAAGCTTTCTTT. Translating gives CASSLDTLIMNTEAFF.

The gene calls are TRBV13 and TRBJ1-6; D is unclear. The germline V and J ends were trimmed by 5 bases and 10 bases, with 9 bases remaining between them. The CDR3 covers 12 residues. Germline lookup yields CDR1 PRHDT and CDR2 FYEKMQ (reference sequence). The CDR3 here is CASSPRRSPLHF. In DNA, the CDR3 is TGTGCCAGCAGCCCTAGGAGATCACCCCTCCACTTT.

This chain connects TRBV19 to TRBJ2-2, with 9 bases identical to TRBD2. V was clipped by 4 bases and J by 0 bases; unmatched bases: 6. The germline V gene encodes CDR1 LNHDA and CDR2 SQIVND (reference sequence). CDR3 length equals 17 residues. The CDR3 loop is CASSKRGLASNTGELFF. The CDR3 DNA follows: TGTGCCAGTAGTAAGAGGGGACTAGCCTCGAACACCGGGGAGCTGTTTTTT.

The chain has TRBV7-8 and TRBJ2-6; D ambiguous. The CDR3 covers 13 residues. The V gene lost 4 bases and the J gene lost 1 base, with 2 bases spanning the gap. CDR1 SGHVS and CDR2 FQNEAQ come from the germline V gene. The CDR3 sequence is CASSSSGANVLTF. The CDR3 coding sequence is TGTGCCAGCAGCTCTTCTGGGGCCAACGTCCTGACTTTC.

J is TRBJ2-2 and V is TRBV18, with D hard to call. Germline CDR1 and CDR2: KGHSH and LQKENI. Trimming cost V 4 bases and J 9 bases, with 12 bases left between them. CDR3 size: 13 residues. CDR3 bases: TGTGCCAGCTCACTGGGAAGAGACAGGGAGCTGTTTTTT. It is translated as CASSLGRDRELFF.

This rearrangement joins TRBV27 to TRBJ1-1, with D perhaps matching TRBD1 (5 bases). Trimming removed 1 base from V and 1 base from J, with 7 bases in between. This CDR3 spans 14 amino acids. Germline V CDR1 and CDR2: MNHEY, SMNVEV (reference sequence). CDR3 sequence (DNA): TGTGCCAGCAGTTTATTGGGGGAGAACACTGAAGCTTTCTTT. It codes for CASSLLGENTEAFF.

V gene TRBV7-7 combines with J gene TRBJ1-1, with TRBD1 as a possible D gene (5 bases). V shed 3 bases and J shed 2 bases, with 7 bases lying between them. This CDR3 region has 13 residues. Germline CDR1 SSHAT, CDR2 FNYEAQ (reference sequence). CDR3 coding DNA: TGTGCCAGCAGCTTCAGGGTTAACACTGAAGCTTTCTTT. Protein: CASSFRVNTEAFF.

With respect to this clone: Other nucleotide sequences in the sample specify the same CDR3. This chain links TRBV9 with TRBJ2-5, with TRBD2 matching over 8 bases. Trimming removed 4 bases from V and 4 bases from J; junction bases left unmatched: 9. The germline V gene encodes CDR1 SGDLS and CDR2 YYNGEE. The CDR3 contains 15 residues. The DNA for the CDR3 is TGTGCCAGCAGCCCCCCTCGGGGGGGAGGAGAGACCCAGTACTTC. Protein product: CASSPPRGGGETQYF. Full variable domain (missing parts from reference TRBV9 and TRBJ2-5): DSGVTQTPKHLITATGQRVTLRCSPRSGDLSVYWYQQSLDQGLQFLIQYYNGEERAKGNILERFSAQQFPDLHSELNLSSLELGDSALYFCASSPPRGGGETQYFGPGTRLLVL.

This clone was detected once. V and J are TRBV5-1 and TRBJ2-5; 16 bases fit TRBD2. Germline V gene data show CDR1 as SGHRS and CDR2 as YFSETQ. V was pared by 4 bases and J by 4 bases, with 10 bases of the junction left unmatched. This CDR3 contains 18 residues. The CDR3 coding sequence is TGCGCCAGCAGCGGGCCCGGGACTAGCGGGGGGGCAGTAGAGACCCAGTACTTC. As protein: CASSGPGTSGGAVETQYF.

The chain employs TRBV2 and TRBJ2-5, with 9 bases fitting TRBD1. The CDR3 is 15 amino acids. Germline V gene sequence: CDR1 SNHLY, CDR2 FYNNEI. V gave up 0 bases and J gave up 4 bases; unmatched junction bases: 3. The CDR3 loop is CASSEAGQGLETQYF. The CDR3 region has the DNA TGTGCCAGCAGTGAAGCCGGACAGGGGCTAGAGACCCAGTACTTC. The variable domain in full, completed from reference TRBV2 and TRBJ2-5, reads EPEVTQTPSHQVTQMGQEVILRCVPISNHLYFYWYRQILGQKVEFLVSFYNNEISEKSEIFDDQFSVERPDGSNFTLKIRSTKLEDSAMYFCASSEAGQGLETQYFGPGTRLLVL.

The chain joins TRBV3-1 (or the pseudogene TRBV3-2) to TRBJ1-1, with D unresolved. Germline CDR1 and CDR2: LGHDT and YNNKEL (reference sequence). The CDR3 spans 13 residues. Trimming stripped 0 bases from V and 7 bases from J, with 9 bases between. Written as DNA, the CDR3 is TGTGCCAGCAGCCAAGATGAGAGACTTGAAGCTTTCTTT. Its translation is CASSQDERLEAFF.

Notes on this clone: In the same sample, other DNA sequences code for this CDR3. The chain recombines TRBV30 with TRBJ1-6; D is ambiguous. In germline, CDR1 is GTSNPN, CDR2 SVGIG (reference sequence). Trimming left V 0 bases short and J 5 bases short, with 2 bases between. The CDR3 sequence is 12 residues long. CDR3 DNA: TGTGCCTGGAGTGTGAATAATTCACCCCTCCACTTT. Translating gives CAWSVNNSPLHF.

This rearrangement joins TRBV10-2 to TRBJ1-1; 9 bases match TRBD1. V lost 6 bases, J lost 4 bases, and 9 bases stayed unmatched. CDR1 and CDR2 (germline): WSHSY, SAAADI. This CDR3 is built from 15 residues. This CDR3 is CASSGQGSRFTEAFF. The CDR3 DNA reads TGCGCCAGCAGCGGACAGGGGAGTCGGTTCACTGAAGCTTTCTTT.

This chain joins TRBV4-1 and TRBJ2-1; tentative D call: TRBD2 (5 bases). Germline values: CDR1 MGHRA, CDR2 YSYEKL. V was trimmed by 0 bases and J by 2 bases, leaving 11 bases between them. The CDR3 runs to 16 residues. CDR3 sequence: CASSQEAGLPYNEQFF. In DNA, the CDR3 is TGCGCCAGCAGCCAAGAGGCGGGTCTCCCCTACAATGAGCAGTTCTTC.

The chain employs TRBV10-1 and TRBJ2-2; TRBD1 matches at 7 bases. Trimming cost V 9 bases and J 2 bases; bases outside gene matches: 15. The CDR3 is 17 amino acids. Germline CDR1 WNHNN, CDR2 SYGVQD (reference sequence). CDR3 amino acids: CASQPLGEGANTGELFF. The CDR3 DNA follows: TGCGCCAGTCAACCCCTAGGAGAGGGGGCAAACACCGGGGAGCTGTTTTTT.

The chain employs TRBV3-1 (or the pseudogene TRBV3-2) and TRBJ2-3; weak D call: TRBD1 (10 bases). V lost 5 bases to trimming and J lost 4 bases, with 19 bases between them. The CDR3 extends over 16 amino acids. Germline values: CDR1 LGHDT, CDR2 YNNKEL (reference sequence). This chain's CDR3 is CASSGPSGTGADTQYF. CDR3 DNA: TGTGCCAGCAGCGGACCTAGCGGGACAGGGGCAGATACGCAGTATTTT.

The rearrangement uses TRBV25-1 and TRBJ1-5; D call uncertain. This CDR3 is built from 14 residues. Trimming left V 1 base short and J 11 bases short, with 15 bases between. Germline V CDR1 and CDR2: MGHDK, SYGVNS. CDR3 sequence reads: CASSESQAGGAQHF. In nucleotides, the CDR3 is TGTGCCAGCAGTGAATCCCAAGCAGGTGGGGCCCAGCATTTT.

The CDR3 protein is CASSRGTVLGEKLFF. In nucleotides, the CDR3 is TGCGCCAGCAGCCGAGGGACAGTGCTGGGTGAAAAACTGTTTTTT. V and J are TRBV4-1 and TRBJ1-4; 7 bases map to TRBD1. This CDR3 has 15 amino acids. V lost 4 bases to trimming and J lost 7 bases; unmatched junction nucleotides: 9. CDR1 MGHRA and CDR2 YSYEKL come from the germline V gene.

The CDR3 nucleotides are TGTGCCAGCAGTGAAACCCAGAGCAATCAGCCCCAGCATTTT. Amino acid sequence: CASSETQSNQPQHF. This rearrangement joins TRBV2 to TRBJ1-5, with D unclear. Germline V gives CDR1 SNHLY, CDR2 FYNNEI. V was cut by 2 bases and J by 1 base, with 6 bases left in between. This CDR3 region has 14 residues.

This chain uses TRBV30 with TRBJ1-1, with D maybe TRBD1 (6 bases). Germline values: CDR1 GTSNPN, CDR2 SVGIG (reference sequence). The CDR3 has 13 amino acids. V was shortened by 5 bases and J by 0 bases, with 10 bases between the two germline ends. In DNA form, the CDR3 reads TGTGCCTGGGGTGGGGACATGAACACTGAAGCTTTCTTT. Protein sequence: CAWGGDMNTEAFF.

The rearrangement joins TRBV7-9 to TRBJ2-7, with 9 positions matching TRBD1. The CDR3 sequence is 15 residues long. Trimming removed 0 bases from V and 3 bases from J; junction bases left unmatched: 3. Germline CDR1 and CDR2: SEHNR and FQNEAQ (reference sequence). The CDR3 spells CASSLASGQGYEQYF. In DNA, the CDR3 is TGTGCCAGCAGCTTAGCTTCGGGACAGGGCTACGAGCAGTACTTC.

This clone came up once. The CDR3 region has the DNA TGTGCCAGTAGTATAGAAACAGGGACCTATGGCTACACCTTC. It codes for CASSIETGTYGYTF. V and J are TRBV19 and TRBJ1-2, with D perhaps TRBD1 (6 bases). Germline CDR1 is LNHDA and CDR2 is SQIVND (reference sequence). The CDR3 spans 14 residues. Trimming took 0 bases from V and 4 from J, leaving 9 bases between them. Looking up the rest from reference TRBV19 and TRBJ1-2 gives the full variable domain: DGGITQSPKYLFRKEGQNVTLSCEQNLNHDAMYWYRQDPGQGLRLIYYSQIVNDFQKGDIAEGYSVSREKKESFPLTVTSAQKNPTAFYLCASSIETGTYGYTFGSGTRLTVV.

This sequence joins TRBV6-4 and TRBJ1-5; TRBD1 is a possible D gene (5 bases). The CDR3 runs to 13 residues. Trimming cost V 3 bases and J 6 bases, with 9 bases left between them. Germline V gene sequence: CDR1 MRHNA, CDR2 SNTAGT. The CDR3 reads CASSEGESQPQHF. CDR3 nucleotides: TGTGCCAGCAGTGAAGGGGAATCTCAGCCCCAGCATTTT.

The gene calls are TRBV10-2 and TRBJ2-7; weak D call: TRBD1 (6 bases). The CDR3 totals 15 residues. Germline lookup yields CDR1 WSHSY and CDR2 SAAADI. The V and J ends lost 0 bases and 4 bases respectively, with 13 bases between them. Written as DNA, the CDR3 is TGCGCCAGCAGTGAGTCGACAGGAGCTGGGTACGAGCAGTACTTC. It encodes CASSESTGAGYEQYF.